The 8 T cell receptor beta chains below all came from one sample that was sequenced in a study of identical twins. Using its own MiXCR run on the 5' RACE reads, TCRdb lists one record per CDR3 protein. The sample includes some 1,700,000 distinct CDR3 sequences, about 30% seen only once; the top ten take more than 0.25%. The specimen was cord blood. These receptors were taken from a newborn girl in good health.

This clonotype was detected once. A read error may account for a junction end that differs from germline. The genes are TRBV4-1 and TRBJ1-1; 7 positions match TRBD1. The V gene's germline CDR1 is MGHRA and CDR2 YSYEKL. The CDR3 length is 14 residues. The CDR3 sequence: CASSRPGQNTESFF. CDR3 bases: TGCGCCAGCAGCCGACCGGGACAGAACACTGAATCTTTCTTT.

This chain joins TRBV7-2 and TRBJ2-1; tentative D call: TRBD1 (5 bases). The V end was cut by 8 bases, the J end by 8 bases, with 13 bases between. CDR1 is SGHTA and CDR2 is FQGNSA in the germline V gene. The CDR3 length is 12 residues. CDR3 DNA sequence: TGTGCCAGCGGAACAGGTTTCCATGAGCAGTTCTTC. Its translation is CASGTGFHEQFF.

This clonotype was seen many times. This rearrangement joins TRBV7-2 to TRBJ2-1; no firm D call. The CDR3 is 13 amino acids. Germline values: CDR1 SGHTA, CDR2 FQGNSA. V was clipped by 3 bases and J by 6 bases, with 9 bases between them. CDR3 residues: CASSFRYLNEQFF. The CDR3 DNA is TGTGCCAGCAGCTTTCGCTACCTCAATGAGCAGTTCTTC. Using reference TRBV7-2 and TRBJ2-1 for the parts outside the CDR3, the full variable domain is GAGVSQSPSNKVTEKGKDVELRCDPISGHTALYWYRQSLGQGLEFLIYFQGNSAPDKSGLPSDRFSAERTGGSVSTLTIQRTQQEDSAVYLCASSFRYLNEQFFGPGTRLTVL.

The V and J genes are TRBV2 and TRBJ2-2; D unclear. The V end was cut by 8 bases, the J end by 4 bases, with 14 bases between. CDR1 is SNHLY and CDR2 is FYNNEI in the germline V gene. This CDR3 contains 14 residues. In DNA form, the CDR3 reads TGTGCCAGCGGATCGGTTCCATCCACCGGGGAGCTGTTTTTT. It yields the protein CASGSVPSTGELFF. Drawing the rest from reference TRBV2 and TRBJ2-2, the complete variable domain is EPEVTQTPSHQVTQMGQEVILRCVPISNHLYFYWYRQILGQKVEFLVSFYNNEISEKSEIFDDQFSVERPDGSNFTLKIRSTKLEDSAMYFCASGSVPSTGELFFGEGSRLTVL.

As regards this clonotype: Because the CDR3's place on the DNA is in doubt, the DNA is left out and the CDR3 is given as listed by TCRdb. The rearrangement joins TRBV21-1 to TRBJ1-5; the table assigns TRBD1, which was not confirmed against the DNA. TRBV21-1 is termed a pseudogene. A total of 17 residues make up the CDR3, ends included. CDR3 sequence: CASSNFGQGTSNQPQHF.

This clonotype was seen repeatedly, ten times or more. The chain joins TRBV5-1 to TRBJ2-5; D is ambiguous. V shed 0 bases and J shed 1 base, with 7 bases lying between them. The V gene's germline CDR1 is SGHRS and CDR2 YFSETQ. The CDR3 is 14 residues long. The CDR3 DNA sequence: TGCGCCAGCAGCTTGGGCGCAGGCCAAGAGACCCAGTACTTC. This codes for CASSLGAGQETQYF.

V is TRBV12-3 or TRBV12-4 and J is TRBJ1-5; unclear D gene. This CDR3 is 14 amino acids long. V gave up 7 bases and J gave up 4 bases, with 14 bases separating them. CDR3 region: CASMGTSVNQPQHF. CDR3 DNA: TGTGCCAGCATGGGAACTTCGGTAAATCAGCCCCAGCATTTT.

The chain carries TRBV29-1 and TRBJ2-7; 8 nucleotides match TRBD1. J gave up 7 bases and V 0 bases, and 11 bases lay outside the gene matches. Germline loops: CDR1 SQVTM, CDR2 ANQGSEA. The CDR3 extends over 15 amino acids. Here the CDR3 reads CSVEDPDRVYNEQYF. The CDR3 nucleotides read TGCAGCGTTGAAGATCCGGACAGGGTATACAATGAGCAGTACTTC.